This TCR beta chain originates from a study of blood T cell repertoires in COVID-19. Study context: Spain, Italy and the United States supplied samples that represented acute and convalescent COVID-19. The cDNA or gDNA used as material had been derived from T cells, B-cell-depleted T cells, or PBMCs.

CDR3 size: 15 residues. Per the authors' pipeline: Amplifying reference gene primers gave estimates of nucleated cell counts. Assay used: immunoSEQ multiplex PCR; TCRdb lists only in-frame clones, some missing. D and trimming were read from the DNA, whereas the V and J calls and clone size are those reported in that table. The data show just under 60,000 clones, around 80% seen once. The chain uses TRBV12-2 and TRBJ1-2; no DNA check was done on the table's D call, TRBD1. TRBV12-2 is annotated as a pseudogene. Specimen: peripheral blood. The TCR originated in an older man with acute or convalescent COVID-19. The CDR3 loop is CASRLAGQGFGGYTF. As DNA, the CDR3 is TGTGCAAGTCGCTTAGCGGGACAGGGGTTTGGAGGCTACACCTTC.